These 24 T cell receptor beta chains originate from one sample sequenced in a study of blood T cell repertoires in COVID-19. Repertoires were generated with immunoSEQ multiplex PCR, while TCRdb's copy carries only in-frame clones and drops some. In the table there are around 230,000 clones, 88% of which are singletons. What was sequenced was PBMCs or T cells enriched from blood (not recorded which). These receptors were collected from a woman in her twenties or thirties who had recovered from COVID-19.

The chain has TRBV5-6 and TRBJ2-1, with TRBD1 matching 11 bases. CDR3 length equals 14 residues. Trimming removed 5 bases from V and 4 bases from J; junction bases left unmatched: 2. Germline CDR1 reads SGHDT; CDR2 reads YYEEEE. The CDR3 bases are TGTGCCAGCAGGGACAGGGGGCTTTACAATGAGCAGTTCTTC. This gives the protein CASRDRGLYNEQFF.

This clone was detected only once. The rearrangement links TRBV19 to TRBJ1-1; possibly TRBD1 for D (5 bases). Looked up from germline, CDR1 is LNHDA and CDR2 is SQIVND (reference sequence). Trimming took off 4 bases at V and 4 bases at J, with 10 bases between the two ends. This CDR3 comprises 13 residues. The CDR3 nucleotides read TGTGCCAGTAGTAAACAGGTCTTCACTGAAGCTTTCTTT. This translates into CASSKQVFTEAFF. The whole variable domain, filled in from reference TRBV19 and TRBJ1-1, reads DGGITQSPKYLFRKEGQNVTLSCEQNLNHDAMYWYRQDPGQGLRLIYYSQIVNDFQKGDIAEGYSVSREKKESFPLTVTSAQKNPTAFYLCASSKQVFTEAFFGQGTRLTVV.

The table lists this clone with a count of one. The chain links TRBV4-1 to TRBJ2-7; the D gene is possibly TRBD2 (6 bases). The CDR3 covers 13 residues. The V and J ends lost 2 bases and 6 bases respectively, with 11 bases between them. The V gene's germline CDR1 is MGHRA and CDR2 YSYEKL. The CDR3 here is CASSQFGDFEQYF. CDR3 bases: TGCGCCAGCAGCCAATTTGGGGACTTCGAGCAGTACTTC.

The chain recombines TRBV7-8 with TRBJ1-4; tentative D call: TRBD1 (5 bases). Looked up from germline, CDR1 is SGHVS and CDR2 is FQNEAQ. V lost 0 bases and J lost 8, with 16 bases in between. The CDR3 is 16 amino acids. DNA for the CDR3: TGTGCCAGCAGCTTAGCGGCAGGGCGAGTCCGGGAAAAACTGTTTTTT. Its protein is CASSLAAGRVREKLFF.

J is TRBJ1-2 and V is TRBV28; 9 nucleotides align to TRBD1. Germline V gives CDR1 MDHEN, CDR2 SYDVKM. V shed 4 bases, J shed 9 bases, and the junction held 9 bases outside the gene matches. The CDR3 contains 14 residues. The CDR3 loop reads CASSSPGQGKSYTF. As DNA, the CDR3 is TGTGCCAGCAGTTCACCGGGACAGGGTAAGAGCTACACCTTC.

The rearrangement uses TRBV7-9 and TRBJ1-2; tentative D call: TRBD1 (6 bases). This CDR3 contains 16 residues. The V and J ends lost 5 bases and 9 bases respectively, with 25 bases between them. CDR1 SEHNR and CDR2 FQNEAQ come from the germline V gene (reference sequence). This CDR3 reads CASSLQGRASYMSYTF. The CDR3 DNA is TGTGCCAGCAGCCTACAGGGACGTGCCTCCTATATGAGCTACACCTTC.

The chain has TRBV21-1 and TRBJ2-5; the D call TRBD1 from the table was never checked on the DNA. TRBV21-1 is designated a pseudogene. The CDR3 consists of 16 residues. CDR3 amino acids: CASSKEARDSEETQYF. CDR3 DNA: TGTGCCAGCAGCAAAGAGGCCAGGGATTCGGAAGAGACCCAGTACTTC.

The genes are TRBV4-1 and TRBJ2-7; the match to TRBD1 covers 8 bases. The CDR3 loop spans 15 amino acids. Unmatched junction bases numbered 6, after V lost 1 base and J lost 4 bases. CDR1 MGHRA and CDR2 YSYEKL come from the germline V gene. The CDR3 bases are TGCGCCAGCAGCCAAGTCGACAGGGGAGTGTACGAGCAGTACTTC. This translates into CASSQVDRGVYEQYF.

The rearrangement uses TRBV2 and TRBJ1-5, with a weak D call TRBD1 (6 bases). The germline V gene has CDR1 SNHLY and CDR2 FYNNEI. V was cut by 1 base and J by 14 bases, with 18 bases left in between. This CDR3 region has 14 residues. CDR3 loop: CASSEGVGGQGKHF. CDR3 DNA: TGTGCCAGCAGTGAAGGGGTCGGGGGGCAGGGAAAGCATTTT.

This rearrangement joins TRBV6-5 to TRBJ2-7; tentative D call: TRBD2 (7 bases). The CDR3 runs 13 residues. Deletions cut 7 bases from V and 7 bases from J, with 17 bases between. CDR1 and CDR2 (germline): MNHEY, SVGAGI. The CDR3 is CASNNRGAREQYF. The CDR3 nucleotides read TGTGCCAGCAACAACCGGGGGGCGAGGGAGCAGTACTTC.

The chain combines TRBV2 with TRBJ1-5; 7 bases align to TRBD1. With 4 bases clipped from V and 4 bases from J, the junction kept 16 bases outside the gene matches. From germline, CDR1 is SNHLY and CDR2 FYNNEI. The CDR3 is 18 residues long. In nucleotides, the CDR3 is TGTGCCAGCAGTGTAAGCGGCTATTCGTCAGGGGGTAATCAGCCCCAGCATTTT. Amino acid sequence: CASSVSGYSSGGNQPQHF.

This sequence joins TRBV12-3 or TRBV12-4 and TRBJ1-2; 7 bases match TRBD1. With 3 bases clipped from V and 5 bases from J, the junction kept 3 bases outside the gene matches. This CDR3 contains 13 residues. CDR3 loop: CASSLGQIYGYTF. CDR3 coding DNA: TGTGCCAGCAGTTTGGGACAGATATATGGCTACACCTTC.

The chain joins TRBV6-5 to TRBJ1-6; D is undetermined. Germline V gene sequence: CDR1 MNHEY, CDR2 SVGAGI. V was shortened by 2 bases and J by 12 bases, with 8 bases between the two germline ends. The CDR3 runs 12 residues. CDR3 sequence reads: CASSYLFKPLHF. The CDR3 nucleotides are TGTGCCAGCAGTTACCTTTTTAAACCCCTCCACTTT.

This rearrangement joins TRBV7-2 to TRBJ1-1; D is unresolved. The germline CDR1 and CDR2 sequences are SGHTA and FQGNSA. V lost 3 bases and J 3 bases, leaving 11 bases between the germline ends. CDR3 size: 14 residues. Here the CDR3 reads CASSFIPEDTEAFF. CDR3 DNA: TGTGCCAGCAGCTTTATTCCGGAGGACACTGAAGCTTTCTTT.

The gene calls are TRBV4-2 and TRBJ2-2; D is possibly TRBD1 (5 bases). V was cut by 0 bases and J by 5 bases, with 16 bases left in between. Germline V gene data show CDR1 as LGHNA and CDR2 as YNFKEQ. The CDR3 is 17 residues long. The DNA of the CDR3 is TGTGCCAGCAGCCAAGATTTTGGCAGGGTTAGGACCGGGGAGCTGTTTTTT. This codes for CASSQDFGRVRTGELFF.

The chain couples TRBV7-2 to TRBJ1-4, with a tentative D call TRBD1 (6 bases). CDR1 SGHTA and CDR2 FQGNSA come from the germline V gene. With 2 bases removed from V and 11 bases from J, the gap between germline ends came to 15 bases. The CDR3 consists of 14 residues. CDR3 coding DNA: TGTGCCAGCAGCTTACAGGGGACCTTGGAGAAACTGTTTTTT. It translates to CASSLQGTLEKLFF.

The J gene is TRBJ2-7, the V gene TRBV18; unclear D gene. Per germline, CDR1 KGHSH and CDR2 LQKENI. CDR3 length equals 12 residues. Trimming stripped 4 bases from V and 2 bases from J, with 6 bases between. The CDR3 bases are TGTGCCAGCTCACTACTCCCCTACGAGCAGTACTTC. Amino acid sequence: CASSLLPYEQYF.

The CDR3 coding sequence is TGCAGCGTACGTGACAGGGGGCACATGAACACTGAAGCTTTCTTT. Encoded protein: CSVRDRGHMNTEAFF. J is TRBJ1-1 and V is TRBV29-1; 10 bases are a match to TRBD1. V gave up 6 bases and J gave up 0 bases; unmatched junction bases: 7. The CDR3 extends over 15 amino acids. Germline V gives CDR1 SQVTM, CDR2 ANQGSEA.

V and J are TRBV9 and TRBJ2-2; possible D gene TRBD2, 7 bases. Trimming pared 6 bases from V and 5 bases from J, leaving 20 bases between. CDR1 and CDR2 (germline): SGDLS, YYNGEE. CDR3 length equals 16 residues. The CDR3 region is CASTRGGAVGTGELFF. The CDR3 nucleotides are TGTGCCAGCACCCGAGGGGGGGCGGTGGGGACCGGGGAGCTGTTTTTT.

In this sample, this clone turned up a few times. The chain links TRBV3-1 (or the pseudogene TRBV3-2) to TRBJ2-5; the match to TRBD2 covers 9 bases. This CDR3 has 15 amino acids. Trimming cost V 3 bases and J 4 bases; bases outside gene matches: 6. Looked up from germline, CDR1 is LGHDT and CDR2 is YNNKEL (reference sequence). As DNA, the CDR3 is TGTGCCAGCAGCCACAGCGGGGGGATTCGAGAGACCCAGTACTTC. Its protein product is CASSHSGGIRETQYF.

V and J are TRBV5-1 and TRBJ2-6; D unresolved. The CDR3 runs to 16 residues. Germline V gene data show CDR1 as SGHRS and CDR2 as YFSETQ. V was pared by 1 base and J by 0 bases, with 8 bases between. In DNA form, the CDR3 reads TGCGCCAGCAGCTTGCGAGATAACTCTGGGGCCAACGTCCTGACTTTC. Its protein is CASSLRDNSGANVLTF.

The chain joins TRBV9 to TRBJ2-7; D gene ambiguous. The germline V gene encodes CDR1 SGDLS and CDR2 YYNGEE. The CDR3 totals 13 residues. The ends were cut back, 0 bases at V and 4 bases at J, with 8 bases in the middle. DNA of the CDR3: TGTGCCAGCAGCGTAGGGCTGAAGTACGAGCAGTACTTC. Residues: CASSVGLKYEQYF.

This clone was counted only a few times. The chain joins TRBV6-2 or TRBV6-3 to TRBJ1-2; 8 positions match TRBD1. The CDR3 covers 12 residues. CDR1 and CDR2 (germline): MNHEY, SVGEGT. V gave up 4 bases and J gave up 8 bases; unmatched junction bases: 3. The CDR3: CASSSRGQGYTF. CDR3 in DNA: TGTGCCAGCAGTTCCAGGGGGCAAGGCTACACCTTC.

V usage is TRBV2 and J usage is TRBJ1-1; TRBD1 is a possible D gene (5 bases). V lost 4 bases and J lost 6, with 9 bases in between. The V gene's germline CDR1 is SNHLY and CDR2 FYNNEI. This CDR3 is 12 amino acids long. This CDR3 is CASSVGLAEAFF. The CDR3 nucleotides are TGTGCCAGCAGTGTGGGGCTGGCTGAAGCTTTCTTT.